The source of this T cell receptor (beta chain) is a study of T cell responses to AZD1222 COVID-19 vaccine. V shed 5 bases and J 5 bases; nucleotides not matched to a gene: 17. This CDR3 is built from 18 residues. In germline, CDR1 is MNHEY, CDR2 SMNVEV (reference sequence). Method: immunoSEQ multiplex PCR; TCRdb's copy keeps in-frame clones and lacks some. The sample carries about 110,000 clones, about 88% recorded once. This receptor was taken from an adult in good health. J is TRBJ2-1 and V is TRBV27, with 8 bases that match TRBD2. Specimen: peripheral blood, collected on day 0 of AZD1222 vaccination. CDR3 in amino acids: CASSPLRPPTSGHNEQFF. CDR3 in DNA: TGTGCCAGCAGTCCCCTTAGGCCCCCAACTAGCGGCCACAATGAGCAGTTCTTC.